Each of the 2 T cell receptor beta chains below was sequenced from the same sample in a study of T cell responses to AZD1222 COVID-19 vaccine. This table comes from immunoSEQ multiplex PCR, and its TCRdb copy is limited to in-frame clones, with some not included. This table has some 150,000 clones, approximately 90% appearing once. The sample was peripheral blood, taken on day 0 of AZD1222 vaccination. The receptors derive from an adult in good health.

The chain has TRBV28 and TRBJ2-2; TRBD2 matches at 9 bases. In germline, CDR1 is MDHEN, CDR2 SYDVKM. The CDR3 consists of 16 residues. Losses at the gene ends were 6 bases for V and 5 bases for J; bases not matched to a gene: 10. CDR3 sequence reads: CASRSYDAGGTGELFF. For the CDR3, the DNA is TGTGCCAGCAGATCCTACGATGCGGGAGGGACCGGGGAGCTGTTTTTT.

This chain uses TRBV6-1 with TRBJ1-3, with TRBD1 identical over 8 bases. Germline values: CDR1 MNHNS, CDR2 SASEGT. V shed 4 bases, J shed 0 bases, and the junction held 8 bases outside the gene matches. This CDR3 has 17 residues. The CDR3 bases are TGTGCCAGCAGTGGACGGGGACAGGCCGACTCTGGAAACACCATATATTTT. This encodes CASSGRGQADSGNTIYF.